This T cell receptor (beta chain) was documented in a study of Graves' ophthalmopathy and Graves' hyperthyroidism. The CDR3 spans 15 residues. The ends were cut back, 6 bases at V and 2 bases at J, with 13 bases in the middle. Germline CDR1 is MNHEY and CDR2 is SVGEGT. Amplified material comprised TCR beta CDR3 regions derived from RNA transcripts. HTBI primers served in a first-round RT-PCR, which a second-round multiplex PCR followed. Using its own MiXCR run on the multiplex PCR reads, TCRdb lists one record per CDR3 protein. This repertoire shows about 380,000 distinct CDR3 sequences, 15% found once; its top ten account for 5.5% to 7%. This clonotype was observed at least ten times.

V and J are TRBV6-2 or TRBV6-3 and TRBJ2-2; D is undetermined. The sample was peripheral blood. This clonotype was obtained from a young woman with stable Graves' hyperthyroidism. The CDR3 protein is CASSVLALNTGELFF. Written as DNA, the CDR3 is TGTGCCAGCAGCGTCCTCGCCCTCAACACCGGGGAGCTGTTTTTT.